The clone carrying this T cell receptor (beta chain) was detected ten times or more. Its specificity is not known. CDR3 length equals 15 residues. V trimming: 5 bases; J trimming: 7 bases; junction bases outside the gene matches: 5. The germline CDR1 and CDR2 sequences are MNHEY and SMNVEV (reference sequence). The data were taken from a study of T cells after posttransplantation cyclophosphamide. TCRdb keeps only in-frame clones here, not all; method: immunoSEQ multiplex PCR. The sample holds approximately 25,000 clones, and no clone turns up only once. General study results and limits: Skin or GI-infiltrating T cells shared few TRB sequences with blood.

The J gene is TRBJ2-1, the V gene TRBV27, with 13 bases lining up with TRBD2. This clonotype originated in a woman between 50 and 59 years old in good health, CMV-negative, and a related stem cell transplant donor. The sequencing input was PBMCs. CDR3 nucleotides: TGTGCCAGCAGTCCCGGGACTAGCGGGATAAATGAGCAGTTCTTC. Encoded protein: CASSPGTSGINEQFF.